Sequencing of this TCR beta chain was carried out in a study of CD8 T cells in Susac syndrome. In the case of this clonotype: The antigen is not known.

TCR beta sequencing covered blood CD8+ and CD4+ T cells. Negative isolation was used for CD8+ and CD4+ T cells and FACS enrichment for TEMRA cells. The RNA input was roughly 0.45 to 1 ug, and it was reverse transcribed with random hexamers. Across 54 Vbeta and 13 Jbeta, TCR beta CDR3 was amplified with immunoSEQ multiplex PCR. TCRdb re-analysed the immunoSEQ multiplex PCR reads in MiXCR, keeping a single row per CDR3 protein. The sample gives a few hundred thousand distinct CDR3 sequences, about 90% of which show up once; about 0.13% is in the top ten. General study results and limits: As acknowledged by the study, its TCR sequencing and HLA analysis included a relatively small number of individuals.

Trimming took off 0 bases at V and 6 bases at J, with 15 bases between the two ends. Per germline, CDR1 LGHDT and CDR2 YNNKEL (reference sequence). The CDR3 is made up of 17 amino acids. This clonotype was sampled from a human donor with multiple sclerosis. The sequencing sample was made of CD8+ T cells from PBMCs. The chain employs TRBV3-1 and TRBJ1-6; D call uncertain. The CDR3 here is CASSQDLNRGSNSPLHF. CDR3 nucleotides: TGTGCCAGCAGCCAAGATCTAAACCGAGGATCTAATTCACCCCTCCACTTT.